A selection of T cell receptor beta chains follows, all from one sample in a study of blood T cell repertoires in COVID-19. The data were produced by immunoSEQ multiplex PCR, yet TCRdb's version contains in-frame clones alone and is incomplete. This table holds 120,000 or so clones, 75% to 85% found once. Sequences were obtained from peripheral blood. These receptors all come from a human donor in a cohort sampled during active COVID-19. Each CDR3 is given with its conserved first and last residue. Fields, in order: D gene, V gene, clone size, J gene, CDR3 DNA, CDR3 protein. The D gene is left open where the match is weak. Rows may omit the clone size; those that give it use once, few, many or a size class.

TRBD1	TRBV19	.	TRBJ2-7	TGTGCCAGTAGTATTTCCGGGACAGGCGCCTACGAGCAGTACTTC	CASSISGTGAYEQYF
.	TRBV6-5	.	TRBJ1-1	TGTGCCAGCAGTAAAACAGGGATGAACACTGAAGCTTTCTTT	CASSKTGMNTEAFF
TRBD1	TRBV6-5	.	TRBJ1-1	TGTGCCAGCAGTTTACAGGGGCCGAACACTGAAGCTTTCTTT	CASSLQGPNTEAFF
.	TRBV6-6	few	TRBJ2-3	TGTGCCAGCAGTCCTACGGGAAACACAGATACGCAGTATTTT	CASSPTGNTDTQYF
TRBD1	TRBV5-8	.	TRBJ1-2	TGTGCCAGCAGCTTGTTGGGACAGGGGGAGGACTATGGCTACACCTTC	CASSLLGQGEDYGYTF
TRBD2	TRBV18	.	TRBJ2-1	TGTGCCAGCCCGCCCCCCGGGACTAGCGGGGGGGAAAGGAATGAGCAGTTCTTC	CASPPPGTSGGERNEQFF
TRBD2	TRBV10-3	.	TRBJ2-3	TGTGCCATCAGTGAGTCGACTAGCGGGGGTTGGACAGATACGCAGTATTTT	CAISESTSGGWTDTQYF
TRBD1	TRBV12-5	.	TRBJ2-7	TGTGCTAGTGGTTCCGCCGGGACAGGGACATCCGAGCAGTACTTC	CASGSAGTGTSEQYF
TRBD2	TRBV7-8	once	TRBJ2-1	TGTGCCAGCAGCCCCGGACTAGGCAAGTTCTTC	CASSPGLGKFF
TRBD1	TRBV7-2	.	TRBJ2-7	TGTGCCAGCAGCTTAGGCCCGGGACAGGGGTCACCCGCCTTC	CASSLGPGQGSPAF
TRBD1	TRBV4-3	.	TRBJ2-3	TGCGCCAGCAGCCAAGAAGGAGACAGGGCTCACAGACTCACAGATACGCAGTATTTT	CASSQEGDRAHRLTDTQYF
.	TRBV9	.	TRBJ2-3	TGTGCCAGCAGCGTAGAGCAGGGTTGGACAGATACGCAGTATTTT	CASSVEQGWTDTQYF
TRBD2	TRBV6-5	.	TRBJ2-7	TGTGCCAGCAGTAAACCTAGCGGGGGGGCCTACGAGCAGTACTTC	CASSKPSGGAYEQYF
TRBD1	TRBV2	.	TRBJ2-7	TGTGCCAGCACTAGGGACAGCTACGAGCAGTACTTC	CASTRDSYEQYF
TRBD1	TRBV6-5	.	TRBJ2-2	TGTGCCAGCAGGCTGGACAGGACCACCGGGGAGCTGTTTTTT	CASRLDRTTGELFF
.	TRBV7-2	.	TRBJ2-7	TGTGCCAGCAGCCAACAGACAGGGAGGTACGAGCAGTACTTC	CASSQQTGRYEQYF
.	TRBV5-1	.	TRBJ1-3	TGCGCCAGCAGCTTAGGGAGGCCGGGAAACACCATATATTTT	CASSLGRPGNTIYF
.	TRBV7-9	.	TRBJ2-5	TGTGCCAGCAGCTTGCAGGGGGAGACCCAGTACTTC	CASSLQGETQYF
TRBD1	TRBV3-1/TRBV3-2	.	TRBJ1-4	TGTGCCAGCAGCGCCCGGACAGGTGCAACTAATGAAAAACTGTTTTTT	CASSARTGATNEKLFF
.	TRBV20-1	.	TRBJ2-5	TGCAGTGCTGAGAGGGGGGAGACCCAGTACTTC	CSAERGETQYF
TRBD1	TRBV28	.	TRBJ2-7	TGTGCCAGCAGTTTCTCGGGGACAGGGGGCCGGTACGAGCAGTACTTC	CASSFSGTGGRYEQYF
.	TRBV28	.	TRBJ1-1	TGTGCCAGCAACAGCGGGACAATCTACACTGAAGCTTTCTTT	CASNSGTIYTEAFF
.	TRBV6-2/TRBV6-3	.	TRBJ2-7	TGTGCCAGCAGCAGGACTCCGCAGTCCTACGAGCAGTACTTC	CASSRTPQSYEQYF
.	TRBV5-6	.	TRBJ1-5	TGTGCCAGCAGCTTGTTAGGGGTAACGGATCAGCCCCAGCATTTT	CASSLLGVTDQPQHF
TRBD2	TRBV24-1	.	TRBJ2-1	TGTGCCACCAGCGACTCTATAGCGGGGGCATACAATGAGCAGTTCTTC	CATSDSIAGAYNEQFF
.	TRBV19	.	TRBJ1-2	TGTGCCAGTAGTCTGGGGGCCCGAGCTAACTATGGCTACACCTTC	CASSLGARANYGYTF
TRBD2	TRBV5-1	.	TRBJ2-7	TGCGCCAGCAGCACCTCGGGGGGGAGAAGGTCCTACGAGCAGTACTTC	CASSTSGGRRSYEQYF
.	TRBV6-5	.	TRBJ2-7	TGTGCCAGCAGTAGACAGAGAGGAGACTCCTACGAGCAGTACTTC	CASSRQRGDSYEQYF
.	TRBV4-3	.	TRBJ2-7	TGCGCCAGCAGCCAAGATCTCGGACAGACCTACGAGCAGTACTTC	CASSQDLGQTYEQYF
.	TRBV20-1	.	TRBJ2-1	TGCAGTGTATCCGGGATCAATGAGCAGTTCTTC	CSVSGINEQFF
TRBD1	TRBV11-3	.	TRBJ1-2	TGTGCCAGCAGCCAAGGGGCAACAGGGGCGGATGGCTACACCTTC	CASSQGATGADGYTF
.	TRBV2	once	TRBJ1-2	TGTGCCAGCAATCTACAGGGCAACTACTATGGCTACACCTTC	CASNLQGNYYGYTF
.	TRBV6-4	few	TRBJ1-5	TGTGCCAGAGCAGGGAAATCGAGCAATCAGCCCCAGCATTTT	CARAGKSSNQPQHF
TRBD1	TRBV28	.	TRBJ1-1	TGTGCCAGCAGGGGGGGGACAGGGTATGACACTGAAGCTTTCTTT	CASRGGTGYDTEAFF
TRBD2	TRBV2	.	TRBJ2-2	TGTGCCAGCAGGAGTAGCGGGGGGGCCCCGTTTTTT	CASRSSGGAPFF